Following are 20 T cell receptor beta chains from one sample sequenced in a study of blood T cell repertoires in COVID-19. Clones were sequenced by immunoSEQ multiplex PCR, and TCRdb holds only the in-frame ones, with some missing. This table has over 150,000 clones, around 82% appearing once. Specimen: peripheral blood. Every receptor here comes from a man aged 18 to 30 with active or convalescent COVID-19.

V and J are TRBV11-2 and TRBJ2-5; D is perhaps TRBD1 (5 bases). V gave up 5 bases and J gave up 11 bases, with 27 bases separating them. Germline CDR1 and CDR2: SGHAT and FQNNGV. The CDR3 runs 16 residues. CDR3 region: CASSPDPGRVKSFQYF. Written as DNA, the CDR3 is TGTGCCAGCAGCCCAGACCCGGGCAGGGTAAAGTCCTTTCAGTACTTC.

This clone was counted a few times. The rearrangement joins TRBV28 to TRBJ1-6, with a possible D match to TRBD1 (5 bases). CDR3 length: 14 amino acids. Between the trimmed V and J ends, which lost 5 bases and 9 bases, there was a span of 14 bases. Germline CDR1 MDHEN, CDR2 SYDVKM. The CDR3 region has the DNA TGTGCCAGCAGTCCGGAGCAGGGAGGTTCACCCCTCCACTTT. Amino acid sequence: CASSPEQGGSPLHF. The variable domain in full, completed from reference TRBV28 and TRBJ1-6, reads DVKVTQSSRYLVKRTGEKVFLECVQDMDHENMFWYRQDPGLGLRLIYFSYDVKMKEKGDIPEGYSVSREKKERFSLILESASTNQTSMYLCASSPEQGGSPLHFGNGTRLTVT.

The chain uses TRBV3-1 (or the pseudogene TRBV3-2) and TRBJ1-3; the match to TRBD1 covers 7 bases. Looked up from germline, CDR1 is LGHDT and CDR2 is YNNKEL (reference sequence). Unmatched junction bases numbered 6, after V lost 4 bases and J lost 3 bases. This CDR3 comprises 15 residues. The CDR3 loop reads CASSPGQRYGNTIYF. DNA of the CDR3: TGTGCCAGCAGCCCGGGACAGAGATATGGAAACACCATATATTTT.

This rearrangement joins TRBV6-6 to TRBJ1-5; D might be TRBD1 (5 bases). Per the germline V gene, CDR1 is MNHNY and CDR2 is SVGAGI (reference sequence). V was trimmed by 5 bases and J by 5 bases, leaving 16 bases between them. The CDR3 sequence is 15 residues long. For the CDR3, the DNA is TGTGCCAGCAGTCCCGACCAGGGCCCTTATCAGCCCCAGCATTTT. The encoded protein is CASSPDQGPYQPQHF.

This clone was recorded only once. The gene calls are TRBV11-3 and TRBJ2-1, with a possible D match to TRBD2 (5 bases). Per germline, CDR1 SGHNT and CDR2 YENEEA. The CDR3 contains 13 residues. Deletions cut 3 bases from V and 10 bases from J, with 13 bases between. The DNA of the CDR3 is TGTGCCAGCAGCTTGGGCTATTCGGGGGAGCAGTTCTTC. This gives the protein CASSLGYSGEQFF.

This clone was found a few times. The V and J genes are TRBV19 and TRBJ1-5; D may be TRBD1 (5 bases). CDR1 and CDR2 from the germline V gene are LNHDA and SQIVND (reference sequence). V shed 6 bases and J shed 6 bases, with 12 bases lying between them. This CDR3 comprises 13 residues. This CDR3 is CASRFGQGQPQHF. The CDR3 DNA reads as TGTGCCAGTAGATTTGGGCAGGGTCAGCCCCAGCATTTT. The variable domain in full, with the rest retrieved from reference TRBV19 and TRBJ1-5, is DGGITQSPKYLFRKEGQNVTLSCEQNLNHDAMYWYRQDPGQGLRLIYYSQIVNDFQKGDIAEGYSVSREKKESFPLTVTSAQKNPTAFYLCASRFGQGQPQHFGDGTRLSIL.

The chain combines TRBV12-3 or TRBV12-4 with TRBJ1-1; D is perhaps TRBD1 (5 bases). Trimming removed 2 bases at V and 8 bases at J, with 12 bases between. This CDR3 is built from 13 residues. The CDR3 DNA reads as TGTGCCAGCAGTTTATCGACAGTATTCGAAGCTTTCTTT. It codes for CASSLSTVFEAFF.

CDR3 nucleotide sequence: TGCGCCAGCAGCGTTAGAAGAAAGACTTTCGGACAGGGGGATACACTGTACCAAGAGACCCAGTACTTC. It encodes CASSVRRKTFGQGDTLYQETQYF. This chain joins TRBV10-1 and TRBJ2-5; 10 bases align to TRBD1. Looked up from germline, CDR1 is WNHNN and CDR2 is SYGVQD (reference sequence). V lost 6 bases, J lost 0 bases, and 28 bases stayed unmatched. This CDR3 has 23 amino acids.

The sample holds a few counts of this clone. This chain links TRBV18 with TRBJ2-7; 8 bases match TRBD1. This CDR3 comprises 13 residues. CDR1 is KGHSH and CDR2 is LQKENI in the germline V gene. V dropped 5 bases and J dropped 7; count of bases not matched to a gene: 7. The CDR3 region is CASSFQGAGEQYF. The DNA of the CDR3 is TGTGCCAGCTCATTCCAGGGGGCGGGTGAGCAGTACTTC.

CDR3 residues: CASSPQGHANTGELFF. For the CDR3, the DNA is TGTGCCAGCTCACCACAGGGACATGCGAACACCGGGGAGCTGTTTTTT. V gene TRBV18 combines with J gene TRBJ2-2; a weak D match, TRBD1 (6 bases). Germline V lookup: CDR1 KGHSH, CDR2 LQKENI. The CDR3 extends over 16 amino acids. Trimming pared 1 base from V and 0 bases from J, leaving 9 bases between.

The chain links TRBV28 to TRBJ1-6, with 8 bases aligning to TRBD1. Germline lookup yields CDR1 MDHEN and CDR2 SYDVKM. The CDR3 sequence is 16 residues long. J was trimmed by 10 bases and V by 6 bases; bases with no gene match: 14. CDR3 protein: CASRRGTDRVGSPLHF. Here the CDR3 DNA reads TGTGCCAGCAGGCGAGGCACGGACAGGGTTGGCTCACCCCTCCACTTT.

The gene calls are TRBV18 and TRBJ2-7; possible D gene TRBD2, 6 bases. The CDR3 has 13 residues. V was shortened by 6 bases and J by 3 bases, with 12 bases between the two germline ends. CDR1 is KGHSH, CDR2 LQKENI, per germline. For the CDR3, the DNA is TGTGCCAGCTCGGGAGGTGGGGTCTACGAGCAGTACTTC. The encoded protein is CASSGGGVYEQYF.

The V gene is TRBV7-9, the J gene TRBJ2-1, with 10 bases lining up with TRBD1. J was trimmed by 5 bases and V by 7 bases; bases with no gene match: 11. CDR1 is SEHNR, CDR2 FQNEAQ, per germline (reference sequence). CDR3 size: 16 residues. CDR3 DNA sequence: TGTGCCAGCACCGACACCGGGACAGGGGTCGACAATGAGCAGTTCTTC. This encodes CASTDTGTGVDNEQFF.

For the CDR3, the DNA is TGTGCCAGCAGCTTCAACAGGGGAGGCGAGCAGTTCTTC. Its translation: CASSFNRGGEQFF. This sequence joins TRBV5-5 and TRBJ2-1; D perhaps matches TRBD1 (7 bases). This CDR3 spans 13 amino acids. The germline V gene has CDR1 SGHKS and CDR2 YYEKEE (reference sequence). Trimming took 2 bases from V and 10 from J, leaving 13 bases between them. Full variable domain (missing parts from reference TRBV5-5 and TRBJ2-1): DAGVTQSPTHLIKTRGQQVTLRCSPISGHKSVSWYQQVLGQGPQFIFQYYEKEERGRGNFPDRFSARQFPNYSSELNVNALLLGDSALYLCASSFNRGGEQFFGPGTRLTVL.

This clone was picked up a small number of times. The V call is TRBV9, the J call TRBJ1-3; 7 bases align to TRBD1. In germline, CDR1 is SGDLS, CDR2 YYNGEE. The CDR3 has 17 residues. V trimming: 0 bases; J trimming: 0 bases; junction bases outside the gene matches: 6. The CDR3 sequence is CASSVGGTDLSGNTIYF. CDR3 DNA sequence: TGTGCCAGCAGCGTAGGGGGGACAGACCTCTCTGGAAACACCATATATTTT.

J is TRBJ2-1 and V is TRBV4-3; 11 bases map to TRBD1. The CDR3 is 18 amino acids. Germline CDR1 and CDR2: LGHNA and YSLEER. J lost 2 bases, V lost 5 bases, and 11 bases had no gene match. CDR3 coding DNA: TGCGCCAGCAGCTGGACAGGGGGCCTTAGGCGACCCTACAATGAGCAGTTCTTC. This codes for CASSWTGGLRRPYNEQFF.

The CDR3 nucleotides read TGTGCCAGCAGCCAAGACAGCCCCACGAATGAGCAGTTCTTC. Its protein product is CASSQDSPTNEQFF. The V call is TRBV16, the J call TRBJ2-1; D might be TRBD1 (5 bases). The V gene lost 2 bases and the J gene lost 7 bases, with 12 bases spanning the gap. The CDR3 has 14 residues. The germline V gene encodes CDR1 KGHSY and CDR2 FQNENV. Full variable domain (outside the CDR3, taken from reference TRBV16 and TRBJ2-1): GEEVAQTPKHLVRGEGQKAKLYCAPIKGHSYVFWYQQVLKNEFKFLISFQNENVFDETGMPKERFSAKCLPNSPCSLEIQATKLEDSAVYFCASSQDSPTNEQFFGPGTRLTVL.

This sequence joins TRBV29-1 and TRBJ2-5, with D hard to call. The CDR3 has 14 amino acids. V was trimmed by 0 bases and J by 1 base, leaving 9 bases between them. Germline V gene data show CDR1 as SQVTM and CDR2 as ANQGSEA. CDR3 sequence reads: CSVEEWAGQETQYF. The CDR3 DNA sequence: TGCAGCGTTGAAGAATGGGCAGGCCAAGAGACCCAGTACTTC.

This clone was seen only once. The J gene is TRBJ1-4, the V gene TRBV28; maybe TRBD1 (5 bases). The CDR3 is 15 residues long. V dropped 5 bases and J dropped 6 bases, with 16 bases sitting between them. The germline V gene encodes CDR1 MDHEN and CDR2 SYDVKM. The CDR3 is CASSPRTTKDEKLFF. In DNA form, the CDR3 reads TGTGCCAGCAGTCCACGGACAACCAAGGATGAAAAACTGTTTTTT.

The chain uses TRBV5-6 and TRBJ1-2; no firm D call. The CDR3 is made up of 13 amino acids. Trimming shortened V by 5 bases and J by 4 bases, and 12 bases separated the two germline ends. Germline V lookup: CDR1 SGHDT, CDR2 YYEEEE. CDR3 region: CASRFTGAYGYTF. CDR3 coding DNA: TGTGCCAGCAGATTCACGGGAGCCTATGGCTACACCTTC.